Many counts were recorded for the clone carrying this TCR beta chain. Its antigen is currently unknown. Flow cytometry had shown expanded CD8+CD57+ cells in the patients chosen for sequencing. The germline V and J ends were trimmed by 0 bases and 3 bases, with 13 bases remaining between them. This CDR3 is 16 amino acids long. The germline CDR1 and CDR2 sequences are SGDLS and YYNGEE. The sample belongs to a study of CD8+CD57+ T cells in acquired aplastic anemia. Study in general: Across the sorted CD4+ and CD8+ cells, DNA amounts averaged about 3 ug. The study, taken as a whole, reports: The number of CD8+ CDR3 sequences shared by patients and controls was around 30.

CDR3 and TCR beta VDJ profiling relied on a genomic DNA template. Using its own MiXCR run on the reads, TCRdb lists one record per CDR3 protein. In the table there are around 190,000 distinct CDR3 sequences, approximately 48% of which are singletons. The chain employs TRBV9 and TRBJ2-1, with D unresolved. The sequenced sample was sorted CD4+, CD8+, or CD8+CD57+ T cells (not recorded which) from PBMCs. The TCR comes from a human donor with aplastic anemia. CDR3: CASSVAPRANYNEQFF. The CDR3 coding sequence is TGTGCCAGCAGCGTAGCCCCCCGGGCCAACTACAATGAGCAGTTCTTC.